The 23 T cell receptor beta chains below were found in one sample sequenced in a study of cytomegalovirus exposure and HLA in healthy donors. Using immunoSEQ multiplex PCR, the repertoire was profiled, and TCRdb retains in-frame clones only, with some absent. The data contain 70,000 or so clones, approximately 91% of them singletons. The material sequenced was PBMCs. These receptors all stem from a young man in good health and CMV-seronegative.

The chain links TRBV11-2 to TRBJ2-7, with TRBD2 as a possible D gene (7 bases). CDR3 length equals 15 residues. The ends were cut back, 5 bases at V and 8 bases at J, with 22 bases in the middle. CDR1 SGHAT and CDR2 FQNNGV come from the germline V gene. This chain's CDR3 is CASSTGTTNILQQYF. Written as DNA, the CDR3 is TGTGCCAGCAGCACAGGGACTACTAACATCCTGCAGCAGTACTTC.

The V call is TRBV7-2, the J call TRBJ2-7, with 11 bases lining up with TRBD2. Looked up from germline, CDR1 is SGHTA and CDR2 is FQGNSA. Unmatched junction bases numbered 7, after V lost 3 bases and J lost 3 bases. The CDR3 consists of 16 residues. The CDR3 coding sequence is TGTGCCAGCAGCTTCTACCTTACTAGCGGGAGCTACGAGCAGTACTTC. It yields the protein CASSFYLTSGSYEQYF.

In this sample, this clone turned up once. This chain uses TRBV11-2 with TRBJ1-1, with 7 bases matching TRBD1. The length of the CDR3 is 13 residues. Germline loops: CDR1 SGHAT, CDR2 FQNNGV. The ends lost 7 bases at V and 11 bases at J; junction bases unmatched: 13. CDR3 in amino acids: CASTPLPGQRAFF. The CDR3 coding sequence is TGTGCCAGCACCCCCCTACCGGGACAGCGGGCTTTCTTT.

This chain uses TRBV6-1 with TRBJ2-3, with D possibly TRBD2 on 6 matching bases. The CDR3 covers 15 residues. Looked up from germline, CDR1 is MNHNS and CDR2 is SASEGT. Trimming removed 8 bases from V and 2 bases from J, with 17 bases in between. The CDR3 reads CASWRDQTPTDTQYF. The CDR3 DNA is TGTGCCAGCTGGCGGGACCAAACCCCCACAGATACGCAGTATTTT.

The count of this clone is one. V gene TRBV6-5 combines with J gene TRBJ2-7, with D perhaps matching TRBD2 (6 bases). V was trimmed by 8 bases and J by 0 bases, leaving 17 bases between them. The CDR3 is made up of 15 amino acids. Germline lookup yields CDR1 MNHEY and CDR2 SVGAGI. This CDR3 is CASANGAGTSYEQYF. For the CDR3, the DNA is TGTGCCAGCGCCAACGGGGCGGGGACCTCCTACGAGCAGTACTTC.

This rearrangement joins TRBV13 to TRBJ2-5; 7 nucleotides agree with TRBD2. From germline, CDR1 is PRHDT and CDR2 FYEKMQ (reference sequence). The CDR3 runs 18 residues. With 0 bases clipped from V and 2 bases from J, the junction kept 12 bases outside the gene matches. The CDR3 DNA reads TGTGCCAGCAGCTTAGGCGCCAGTGGCGGGAGCAATCAAGAGACCCAGTACTTC. The encoded protein is CASSLGASGGSNQETQYF.

The CDR3 DNA follows: TGTGCCAGCTCATCGACTAGCGGGAGGTTCGAGCAGTACTTC. Its translation is CASSSTSGRFEQYF. The V gene is TRBV18, the J gene TRBJ2-7, with 13 nucleotides matching TRBD2. Germline V gives CDR1 KGHSH, CDR2 LQKENI. This CDR3 contains 14 residues. Trimming removed 5 bases from V and 6 bases from J; junction bases left unmatched: 4.

The rearrangement links TRBV29-1 to TRBJ1-1, with D possibly TRBD1 on 5 matching bases. Germline CDR1 reads SQVTM; CDR2 reads ANQGSEA. The CDR3 extends over 13 amino acids. Trimming removed 4 bases at V and 5 bases at J, with 14 bases between. The CDR3 sequence: CSVGTGGVTEAFF. CDR3 in DNA: TGCAGCGTTGGGACCGGGGGAGTTACTGAAGCTTTCTTT.

The chain couples TRBV13 to TRBJ2-1, with 10 nucleotides matching TRBD2. V trimming: 5 bases; J trimming: 2 bases; junction bases outside the gene matches: 3. CDR1 PRHDT and CDR2 FYEKMQ come from the germline V gene (reference sequence). CDR3 size: 15 residues. This CDR3 is CASSRAGGPYNEQFF. The DNA of the CDR3 is TGTGCCAGCAGCCGAGCGGGAGGGCCCTACAATGAGCAGTTCTTC.

J is TRBJ2-7 and V is TRBV28; TRBD1 is a possible D gene (5 bases). This CDR3 comprises 15 residues. Germline CDR1 is MDHEN and CDR2 is SYDVKM. V was pared by 6 bases and J by 3 bases, with 18 bases between. CDR3 region: CASSPVTDSNYEQYF. CDR3 bases: TGTGCCAGCAGCCCGGTGACAGACTCGAACTACGAGCAGTACTTC. Supplemented by reference TRBV28 and TRBJ2-7, the full variable domain reads DVKVTQSSRYLVKRTGEKVFLECVQDMDHENMFWYRQDPGLGLRLIYFSYDVKMKEKGDIPEGYSVSREKKERFSLILESASTNQTSMYLCASSPVTDSNYEQYFGPGTRLTVT.

This chain links TRBV25-1 with TRBJ2-7; D uncertain. The CDR3 has 11 residues. Germline lookup yields CDR1 MGHDK and CDR2 SYGVNS. Trimming took off 5 bases at V and 3 bases at J, with 5 bases between the two ends. The CDR3, as DNA: TGTGCCAGCAGTTACAACTACGAGCAGTACTTC. Translated: CASSYNYEQYF.

The rearrangement links TRBV19 to TRBJ2-7; 8 bases match TRBD1. Germline CDR1 LNHDA, CDR2 SQIVND (reference sequence). The CDR3 consists of 14 residues. Unmatched junction bases numbered 5, after V lost 3 bases and J lost 4 bases. The CDR3 sequence: CASSIDRGPYEQYF. CDR3 DNA: TGTGCCAGTAGTATCGACAGGGGTCCGTACGAGCAGTACTTC.

This rearrangement joins TRBV30 to TRBJ1-1, with no clear D. The CDR3 totals 11 residues. Germline V gene sequence: CDR1 GTSNPN, CDR2 SVGIG (reference sequence). Trimming left V 0 bases short and J 11 bases short, with 10 bases between. In nucleotides, the CDR3 is TGTGCCTGGAGTGTACGGCGGTGGGCTTTCTTT. Its protein product is CAWSVRRWAFF.

This chain joins TRBV21-1 and TRBJ2-2; the table's D call of TRBD2 was not tested on the DNA. TRBV21-1 is tagged as a pseudogene. This CDR3 contains 14 residues. The CDR3 nucleotides are TGTGCCATCATACTAGCGGGAGGGGGGGTGGAGCTGTTTTTT. This translates into CAIILAGGGVELFF.

This chain uses TRBV7-3 with TRBJ2-7; D might be TRBD2 (5 bases). This CDR3 is built from 13 residues. Germline loops: CDR1 SGHTA, CDR2 FQGTGA. Trimming shortened V by 3 bases and J by 5 bases, and 11 bases separated the two germline ends. This CDR3 reads CASSFLASHEQYF. CDR3 DNA: TGTGCCAGCAGCTTCCTAGCTTCCCACGAGCAGTACTTC.

The rearrangement uses TRBV2 and TRBJ2-7, with a weak D call TRBD1 (6 bases). The CDR3 extends over 12 amino acids. V lost 8 bases and J 1 base, leaving 9 bases between the germline ends. From germline, CDR1 is SNHLY and CDR2 FYNNEI. The CDR3 reads CASETGSYEQYF. DNA of the CDR3: TGTGCCAGCGAAACAGGGTCCTACGAGCAGTACTTC.

V gene TRBV10-3 combines with J gene TRBJ1-1; 8 bases are a match to TRBD1. The CDR3 totals 16 residues. Trimming at V came to 0 bases and at J to 4 bases, leaving 7 bases not matched to a gene. The germline CDR1 and CDR2 sequences are ENHRY and SYGVKD. The CDR3, as DNA: TGTGCCATCAGTGAGTCCGCAGGGGGCGCGAGCACTGAAGCTTTCTTT. Encoded protein: CAISESAGGASTEAFF.

This chain links TRBV6-5 with TRBJ1-5, with no clear D. The V gene's germline CDR1 is MNHEY and CDR2 SVGAGI. CDR3 length: 14 residues. Trimming took 2 bases from V and 1 from J, leaving 6 bases between them. This CDR3 reads CASSYEGSNQPQHF. CDR3 in DNA: TGTGCCAGCAGTTACGAGGGCAGCAATCAGCCCCAGCATTTT.

Concerning this clone: The same CDR3 is also encoded by other DNA sequences in this sample. The CDR3 reads CASSPGGPTNEKLFF. Written as DNA, the CDR3 is TGTGCCAGCTCACCCGGGGGGCCAACTAATGAAAAACTGTTTTTT. The chain links TRBV18 to TRBJ1-4; D perhaps matches TRBD1 (6 bases). The length of the CDR3 is 15 residues. Trimming stripped 3 bases from V and 0 bases from J, with 8 bases between. CDR1 is KGHSH, CDR2 LQKENI, per germline.

This chain uses TRBV30 with TRBJ1-3; D gene ambiguous. The CDR3 has 11 residues. CDR1 and CDR2 (germline): GTSNPN, SVGIG (reference sequence). Trimming removed 5 bases from V and 3 bases from J, with 5 bases in between. CDR3 sequence (DNA): TGTGCCTGGGCGGGTGGAAACACCATATATTTT. Translated: CAWAGGNTIYF.

V is TRBV5-1 and J is TRBJ2-1; 9 bases agree with TRBD1. This CDR3 region has 14 residues. The V segment lost 4 bases and the J segment 5 bases; nucleotides outside the gene matches: 4. The V gene's germline CDR1 is SGHRS and CDR2 YFSETQ. For the CDR3, the DNA is TGCGCCAGCAGCACAGGGACAGGGAACAATGAGCAGTTCTTC. Translating it yields CASSTGTGNNEQFF.

The rearrangement joins TRBV9 to TRBJ2-4, with a possible D match to TRBD2 (6 bases). The V end was cut by 3 bases, the J end by 1 base, with 14 bases between. This CDR3 has 16 residues. Germline V CDR1 and CDR2: SGDLS, YYNGEE. The CDR3 reads CASSGRGGMAKNIQYF. Here the CDR3 DNA reads TGTGCCAGCAGCGGGCGAGGCGGGATGGCCAAAAACATTCAGTACTTC.

The DNA of the CDR3 is TGCAGCGCAGCACCACCGGGACAGCCTACTCTCTATGGCTACACCTTC. This codes for CSAAPPGQPTLYGYTF. The V gene is TRBV29-1, the J gene TRBJ1-2; the match to TRBD1 covers 7 bases. The V gene end was trimmed by 7 bases and the J gene end by 4 bases; junction bases not matched to a gene: 18. The CDR3 totals 16 residues. From germline, CDR1 is SQVTM and CDR2 ANQGSEA.